One and the same sample provided the 17 T cell receptor beta chains below, sequenced in a study of T cell repertoires in cytomegalovirus infection. TCRdb ran MiXCR on the reads and lists one entry per CDR3 protein. The data show about 300,000 distinct CDR3 sequences, roughly 26% seen once. The source material was PBMCs. These receptors were collected from a human donor in good health (CMV status not recorded). Some clones in this sample may be carry-over from other donors' samples.

In its sample, this clonotype was seen many times. This chain uses TRBV28 with TRBJ2-3, with D maybe TRBD2 (6 bases). The CDR3 is 14 residues long. In germline, CDR1 is MDHEN, CDR2 SYDVKM. The V end was cut by 4 bases, the J end by 2 bases, with 10 bases between. In DNA, the CDR3 is TGTGCCAGCAGTTGGTCTAGCGCCACAGATACGCAGTATTTT. It yields the protein CASSWSSATDTQYF.

A few counts support this clonotype. The chain recombines TRBV7-3 with TRBJ2-1, with D perhaps matching TRBD1 (5 bases). Germline lookup yields CDR1 SGHTA and CDR2 FQGTGA. The length of the CDR3 is 14 residues. V lost 4 bases, J lost 5 bases, and 12 bases lay in between. The CDR3 protein is CASSSLGVNNEQFF. CDR3 coding DNA: TGTGCCAGCAGCTCCCTAGGGGTGAACAATGAGCAGTTCTTC.

The rearrangement joins TRBV5-7 to TRBJ2-1, with TRBD2 matching 9 bases. TRBV5-7 is sorted into the ORF group, with uncertain function. After removal of 1 base from V and 5 bases from J, the junction contained 4 bases not matched to a gene. CDR3 length: 15 amino acids. The CDR3 sequence: CASSLYLAGHNEQFF. In nucleotides, the CDR3 is TGTGCCAGCAGCTTGTATCTAGCGGGGCACAATGAGCAGTTCTTC.

This chain uses TRBV19 with TRBJ2-7; a weak D match, TRBD1 (5 bases). With 4 bases removed from V and 3 bases from J, the gap between germline ends came to 19 bases. The CDR3 is 16 amino acids. Germline CDR1 and CDR2: LNHDA and SQIVND (reference sequence). The CDR3 DNA reads TGTGCCAGTAGTACTATCGGACACCCCTGGGACTACGAGCAGTACTTC. Translation: CASSTIGHPWDYEQYF.

Only a few counts were recorded for this clonotype. The genes are TRBV6-6 and TRBJ2-3; 7 bases are shared with TRBD2. This CDR3 contains 15 residues. After removal of 4 bases from V and 3 bases from J, the junction contained 7 bases not matched to a gene. Germline V gene sequence: CDR1 MNHNY, CDR2 SVGAGI (reference sequence). CDR3: CASSSVGSGTDTQYF. Written as DNA, the CDR3 is TGTGCCAGCAGTTCCGTTGGTAGCGGGACAGATACGCAGTATTTT.

The V and J genes are TRBV9 and TRBJ2-5; 8 bases align to TRBD1. Germline V gene sequence: CDR1 SGDLS, CDR2 YYNGEE. The ends lost 4 bases at V and 1 base at J; junction bases unmatched: 12. The CDR3 is 17 residues long. The CDR3 region is CASSHNPGQVSQETQYF. The CDR3 DNA reads as TGTGCCAGCAGCCATAATCCGGGACAGGTCAGCCAAGAGACCCAGTACTTC.

V usage is TRBV7-2 and J usage is TRBJ2-2, with TRBD2 identical over 11 bases. This CDR3 contains 16 residues. Germline values: CDR1 SGHTA, CDR2 FQGNSA. J gave up 7 bases and V 4 bases, and 8 bases lay outside the gene matches. The CDR3 DNA sequence: TGTGCCAGCAGCTCCTTAGCGGGAGGGCCGATCGGGGAGCTGTTTTTT. The encoded protein is CASSSLAGGPIGELFF.

This clonotype was detected a few times. This sequence joins TRBV5-1 and TRBJ2-2; D unresolved. V lost 4 bases and J 7 bases, leaving 5 bases between the germline ends. The CDR3 loop spans 11 amino acids. CDR1 is SGHRS and CDR2 is YFSETQ in the germline V gene. The CDR3 here is CASSLIGELFF. The CDR3 nucleotides are TGCGCCAGCAGCCTCATCGGGGAGCTGTTTTTT. Supplemented by reference TRBV5-1 and TRBJ2-2, the full variable domain reads KAGVTQTPRYLIKTRGQQVTLSCSPISGHRSVSWYQQTPGQGLQFLFEYFSETQRNKGNFPGRFSGRQFSNSRSEMNVSTLELGDSALYLCASSLIGELFFGEGSRLTVL.

The V call is TRBV29-1, the J call TRBJ2-1; 8 bases line up with TRBD2. CDR3 length: 13 residues. J was trimmed by 5 bases and V by 4 bases; bases with no gene match: 4. Germline V gene data show CDR1 as SQVTM and CDR2 as ANQGSEA. As DNA, the CDR3 is TGCAGCGTTGGCGGGAGGTGGGACAATGAGCAGTTCTTC. Amino acid sequence: CSVGGRWDNEQFF.

This chain uses TRBV20-1 with TRBJ1-1; D unclear. V shed 0 bases and J shed 5 bases, with 13 bases lying between them. The CDR3 covers 14 residues. Per the germline V gene, CDR1 is DFQATT and CDR2 is SNEGSKA (reference sequence). Written as DNA, the CDR3 is TGCAGTGCTAGAGATGCGAGTGGGCGGACTGAAGCTTTCTTT. It is translated as CSARDASGRTEAFF.

The V and J genes are TRBV28 and TRBJ1-2; 11 nucleotides align to TRBD1. This CDR3 spans 17 amino acids. With V trimmed by 5 bases and J by 5 bases, 13 bases remained unmatched. Germline CDR1 and CDR2: MDHEN and SYDVKM. The CDR3: CASSLWTGGGVGYGYTF. The DNA for the CDR3 is TGTGCCAGCAGTCTCTGGACAGGGGGCGGAGTAGGGTATGGCTACACCTTC.

The chain is built from TRBV20-1 and TRBJ1-5, with TRBD1 matching 8 bases. Germline loops: CDR1 DFQATT, CDR2 SNEGSKA (reference sequence). This CDR3 spans 15 amino acids. The V and J ends lost 4 bases and 2 bases, in that order; junction bases with no gene match: 7. The CDR3 region has the DNA TGCAGTGCTAACGAGGCAGGGGGCGGCAATCAGCCCCAGCATTTT. As protein: CSANEAGGGNQPQHF.

This clonotype came up many times. The chain couples TRBV7-2 to TRBJ2-1; weak D call: TRBD2 (6 bases). Germline V gene lookup returns CDR1 SGHTA and CDR2 FQGNSA. The CDR3 sequence is 13 residues long. The V end was cut by 4 bases, the J end by 6 bases, with 10 bases between. The CDR3 loop reads CASSSRRVNEQFF. CDR3 DNA sequence: TGTGCCAGCAGCTCCAGGAGGGTCAATGAGCAGTTCTTC.

Only one count was recorded for this clonotype. This sequence joins TRBV14 and TRBJ2-1; TRBD1 agrees at 10 bases. CDR3 size: 15 residues. Trimming cost V 4 bases and J 9 bases; bases outside gene matches: 9. Germline CDR1 and CDR2: SGHDN and FVKESK. The DNA for the CDR3 is TGTGCCAGCAGCCCACCGACAGGGGGCTGGGGTGAGCAGTTCTTC. This encodes CASSPPTGGWGEQFF. The variable domain in full, with the rest retrieved from reference TRBV14 and TRBJ2-1, is EAGVTQFPSHSVIEKGQTVTLRCDPISGHDNLYWYRRVMGKEIKFLLHFVKESKQDESGMPNNRFLAERTGGTYSTLKVQPAELEDSGVYFCASSPPTGGWGEQFFGPGTRLTVL.

The chain carries TRBV14 and TRBJ2-5; perhaps D is TRBD1 or TRBD2 (6 bases each). V lost 5 bases and J lost 4, with 20 bases in between. CDR1 SGHDN and CDR2 FVKESK come from the germline V gene. There are 16 residues in the CDR3. CDR3 amino acids: CASSTELGGLGETQYF. CDR3 bases: TGTGCCAGCAGCACCGAGCTCGGGGGCCTAGGAGAGACCCAGTACTTC.

The V gene is TRBV10-3, the J gene TRBJ2-3; maybe TRBD1 (7 bases). Germline V lookup: CDR1 ENHRY, CDR2 SYGVKD. The CDR3 extends over 12 amino acids. Trimming pared 10 bases from V and 9 bases from J, leaving 17 bases between. CDR3 bases: TGTGCCACCTGGGCGTCAGGGGGGACGCAGTATTTT. Its protein is CATWASGGTQYF.

The chain links TRBV7-4 to TRBJ2-2, with 13 bases identical to TRBD2. The CDR3 runs to 19 residues. The germline gives CDR1 SGHVT, CDR2 SQSDAQ. J was trimmed by 4 bases and V by 4 bases; bases with no gene match: 12. As DNA, the CDR3 is TGTGCCAGCAGCTCCACATCGACTAGCGGGAGGCACAGCACCGGGGAGCTGTTTTTT. This translates into CASSSTSTSGRHSTGELFF.